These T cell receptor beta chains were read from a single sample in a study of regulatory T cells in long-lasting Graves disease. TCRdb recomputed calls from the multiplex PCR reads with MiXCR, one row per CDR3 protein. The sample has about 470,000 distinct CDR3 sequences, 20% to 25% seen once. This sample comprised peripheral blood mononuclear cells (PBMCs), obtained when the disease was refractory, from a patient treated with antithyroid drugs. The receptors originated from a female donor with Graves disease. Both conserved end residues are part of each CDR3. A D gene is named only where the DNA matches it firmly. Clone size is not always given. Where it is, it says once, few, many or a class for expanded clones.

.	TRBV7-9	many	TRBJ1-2	TGTGCCAGCAGCTTAGCGGACGGAGAAAACTATGGCTACACCTTC	CASSLADGENYGYTF
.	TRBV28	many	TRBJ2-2	TGTGCCAGCAGTCCCCCCATGGCTAGCGCCGGGGAGCTGTTTTTT	CASSPPMASAGELFF
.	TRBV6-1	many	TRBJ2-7	TGTGCCAGCAGTCGTGGGGGCGGCTCCTACGAGCAGTACTTC	CASSRGGGSYEQYF
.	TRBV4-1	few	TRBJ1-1	TGCGCCAGCAGCCAAGAGCACAGTTGGACTGAAGCTTTCTTT	CASSQEHSWTEAFF
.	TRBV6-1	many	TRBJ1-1	TGTGCCAGCAGTGAAGCTTTCCGGGTTGGGAGCACTGAAGCTTTCTTT	CASSEAFRVGSTEAFF
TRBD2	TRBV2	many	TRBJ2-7	TGTGCCAGCATCGCGGGGGAATCCTACGAGCAGTACTTC	CASIAGESYEQYF
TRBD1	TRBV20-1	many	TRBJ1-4	TGCAGTGCTAGAAAACAGGGGGCTGGGAGTGAAAAACTGTTTTTT	CSARKQGAGSEKLFF
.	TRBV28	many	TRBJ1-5	TGTGCCAGCAGGGGCTATAATCAGCCCCAGCATTTT	CASRGYNQPQHF
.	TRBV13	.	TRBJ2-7	TGTGCCAGCAGCTATACCCTCAGCGGTAACTACGAGCAGTACTTC	CASSYTLSGNYEQYF
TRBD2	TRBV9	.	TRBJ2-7	TGTGCCAGCAGCGCGCGTCTAGCGGGAGGAGACGAGCAGTACTTC	CASSARLAGGDEQYF
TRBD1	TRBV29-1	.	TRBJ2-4	TGCAGCGTCCTCGTAAGGGGGCAGGTTGAAAGCATTCAGTACTTC	CSVLVRGQVESIQYF
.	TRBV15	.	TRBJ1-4	TGTGCCACCAGCAGAGTAGGGGGGGCCGCTAATGAAAAACTGTTTTTT	CATSRVGGAANEKLFF
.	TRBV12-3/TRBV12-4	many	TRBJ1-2	TGTGCCAGCAGTTCGCCGGAGCTCTATGGCTACACCTTC	CASSSPELYGYTF
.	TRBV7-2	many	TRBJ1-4	TGTGCCAGCAGCTTCGGTAGGGTGGGGCGGATTAATGAAAAACTGTTTTTT	CASSFGRVGRINEKLFF
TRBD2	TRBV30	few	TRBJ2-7	TGTGCCTGTGGGGGACTAGCGTTCGGCTACGAGCAGTACTTC	CACGGLAFGYEQYF
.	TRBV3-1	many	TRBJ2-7	TGTGCCAGCAGGCGGGACAGCGAGCAGTACTTC	CASRRDSEQYF
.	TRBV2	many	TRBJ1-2	TGTGCCAGCAGTGATAGGGACCCCAACTATGGCTACACCTTC	CASSDRDPNYGYTF
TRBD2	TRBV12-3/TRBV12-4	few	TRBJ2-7	TGTGCCAGCAGTTACTCCGGACTAGCGGCGGGCAGGGGGTCGTACGAGCAGTACTTC	CASSYSGLAAGRGSYEQYF
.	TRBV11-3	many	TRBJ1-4	TGTGCCAGCAGCTTTGGAGGAGAGGGGGAAAAACTGTTTTTT	CASSFGGEGEKLFF
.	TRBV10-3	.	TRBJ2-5	TGTGCCATCAGTGATTTGGGCGCGCAAGAGACCCAGTACTTC	CAISDLGAQETQYF
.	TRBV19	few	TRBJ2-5	TGTGCCAGTAGTCTCGGAACGGCCCAGTACTTC	CASSLGTAQYF
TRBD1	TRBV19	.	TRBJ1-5	TGTGCCAGTAGTATAGGGGGACAGGCCAATCAGCCCCAGCATTTT	CASSIGGQANQPQHF
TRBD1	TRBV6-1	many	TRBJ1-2	TGTGCCAGCAGTGAAGTGGGGACAGGCTATGGCTACACCTTC	CASSEVGTGYGYTF
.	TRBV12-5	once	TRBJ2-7	TGTGCTAGTGGTTTGGGGAGACCCCTCGAGCAGTACTTC	CASGLGRPLEQYF
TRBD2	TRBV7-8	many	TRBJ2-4	TGTGCCAGCAGCCCTAGGGGACTAGCGGGAGGTTGGACCAAAAACATTCAGTACTTC	CASSPRGLAGGWTKNIQYF
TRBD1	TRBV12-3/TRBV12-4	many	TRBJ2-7	TGTGCCAGCAGTCCGGTTGACAGGGGAACCACCTACGAGCAGTACTTC	CASSPVDRGTTYEQYF
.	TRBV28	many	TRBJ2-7	TGTGCCATCAGGGATGCTACCCGCTACGAGCAGTACTTC	CAIRDATRYEQYF